The 22 T cell receptor beta chains presented below share a single source sample, sequenced in a study of blood T cells in healthy people across ages. Combining a sample-barcoded 5' primer with a J-beta primer mix, a second PCR ran for roughly 7 to 11 cycles. In TCRdb, the 5' RACE reads were re-called with MiXCR into one record per CDR3 protein. Of 1.8 million or so distinct CDR3 sequences listed, about two fifths are singletons. Sequenced: blood. The source is a human donor in good health.

This clonotype was seen only a few times. This rearrangement joins TRBV7-2 to TRBJ1-2; no firm D call. V lost 2 bases, J lost 4 bases, and 11 bases lay in between. CDR3 length equals 14 residues. Germline V gene data show CDR1 as SGHTA and CDR2 as FQGNSA. The CDR3 nucleotides read TGTGCCAGCAGCTTAAATAAAGCGGGCTATGGCTACACCTTC. Amino acid sequence: CASSLNKAGYGYTF.

The rearrangement links TRBV6-2 or TRBV6-3 to TRBJ1-1; the D gene is possibly TRBD1 (5 bases). Germline lookup yields CDR1 MNHEY and CDR2 SVGEGT. The V gene lost 4 bases and the J gene lost 1 base, with 13 bases spanning the gap. This CDR3 spans 15 amino acids. CDR3 nucleotides: TGTGCCAGCAGTTCTCACAGGACCGGGAACACTGAAGCTTTCTTT. Translation: CASSSHRTGNTEAFF.

This clonotype was observed a handful of times. The chain couples TRBV4-3 to TRBJ2-2; D is unresolved. Germline V gene data show CDR1 as LGHNA and CDR2 as YSLEER. There are 14 residues in the CDR3. The V end was cut by 0 bases, the J end by 4 bases, with 6 bases between. CDR3 amino acids: CASSQDRVTGELFF. Here the CDR3 DNA reads TGCGCCAGCAGCCAAGATAGAGTCACCGGGGAGCTGTTTTTT.

About this clonotype: A read error is possible here, since a much larger clone lies one base away. The chain recombines TRBV29-1 with TRBJ2-7; the D gene is possibly TRBD2 (5 bases). Germline assignment: CDR1 SQVTM and CDR2 ANQGSEA. The CDR3 contains 12 residues. The CDR3 region has the DNA TGCAGCGCTGAAACGATGAGGGACGAGCAGTACTTC. Translation: CSAETMRDEQYF.

The chain has TRBV27 and TRBJ1-2, with D unclear. V was trimmed by 8 bases and J by 0 bases, leaving 13 bases between them. Looked up from germline, CDR1 is MNHEY and CDR2 is SMNVEV (reference sequence). CDR3 length equals 14 residues. This chain's CDR3 is CASRYLASNYGYTF. The DNA of the CDR3 is TGTGCCAGCCGGTATCTGGCCTCTAACTATGGCTACACCTTC.

The chain joins TRBV7-9 to TRBJ2-3; 13 bases are shared with TRBD2. CDR1 and CDR2 from the germline V gene are SEHNR and FQNEAQ (reference sequence). This CDR3 is 19 amino acids long. Trimming cost V 4 bases and J 1 base; bases outside gene matches: 11. CDR3 sequence: CASSSGLAGDLLGTDTQYF. CDR3 nucleotide sequence: TGTGCCAGCAGCTCTGGACTAGCGGGGGACCTGTTGGGCACAGATACGCAGTATTTT.

The chain joins TRBV9 to TRBJ1-6; D is perhaps TRBD1 (6 bases). Per the germline V gene, CDR1 is SGDLS and CDR2 is YYNGEE. V lost 2 bases and J lost 2, with 11 bases in between. The CDR3 has 16 amino acids. The CDR3, as DNA: TGTGCCAGCAGCGTCGGGGGGCAGGCCTATAATTCACCCCTCCACTTT. Its protein product is CASSVGGQAYNSPLHF.

The chain recombines TRBV4-1 with TRBJ1-5, with 7 bases that match TRBD1. The CDR3 is 16 amino acids. Germline CDR1 is MGHRA and CDR2 is YSYEKL. J gave up 2 bases and V 1 base, and 5 bases lay outside the gene matches. CDR3 in amino acids: CASSQVGDRGNQPQHF. CDR3 sequence (DNA): TGCGCCAGCAGCCAAGTCGGGGACAGAGGCAATCAGCCCCAGCATTTT.

This chain links TRBV15 with TRBJ2-7; D possibly corresponds to TRBD1 (6 bases). Germline assignment: CDR1 LNHNV and CDR2 YYDKDF (reference sequence). The V and J ends lost 0 bases and 4 bases respectively, with 16 bases between them. The CDR3 is 16 residues long. The DNA for the CDR3 is TGTGCCACCAGCAGAGATGCCAGGGGCGCCGGATACGAGCAGTACGTC. It translates to CATSRDARGAGYEQYV.

The chain uses TRBV10-3 and TRBJ2-1, with TRBD2 as a possible D gene (5 bases). V dropped 5 bases and J dropped 3 bases, with 17 bases sitting between them. The CDR3 runs to 16 residues. The germline V gene has CDR1 ENHRY and CDR2 SYGVKD. DNA of the CDR3: TGTGCCATCAGTTGGGGTTTGGACTCGGGCTACAATGAGCAGTTCTTC. It codes for CAISWGLDSGYNEQFF.

This clonotype appeared a few times. For the CDR3, the DNA is TGCAGTGCTAGAACGCCCAGGTCGATGGGGTCCTACGAGCAGTACTTC. It yields the protein CSARTPRSMGSYEQYF. The chain links TRBV20-1 to TRBJ2-5, with no clear D. Judging by the DNA end, TRBJ2-7 fits better; the J call may be wrong. Germline V CDR1 and CDR2: DFQATT, SNEGSKA (reference sequence). The CDR3 contains 16 residues.

This clonotype has at least ten counts. This chain connects TRBV6-5 to TRBJ1-1, with a tentative D call TRBD1 (5 bases). Trimming took off 2 bases at V and 4 bases at J, with 5 bases between the two ends. The germline V gene encodes CDR1 MNHEY and CDR2 SVGAGI. The CDR3 has 12 residues. The CDR3 spells CASSYGGTEAFF. The CDR3, as DNA: TGTGCCAGCAGTTACGGGGGCACTGAAGCTTTCTTT.

This clonotype has a count of ten or more. The chain has TRBV12-3 or TRBV12-4 and TRBJ2-3; D ambiguous. The CDR3 is 12 residues long. Trimming removed 6 bases at V and 4 bases at J, with 8 bases between. The CDR3 loop reads CASSRTADTQYF. The CDR3, as DNA: TGTGCCAGCAGCAGGACCGCAGATACGCAGTATTTT.

The chain uses TRBV5-1 and TRBJ1-2, with TRBD1 matching 10 bases. The germline V gene has CDR1 SGHRS and CDR2 YFSETQ. J lost 2 bases, V lost 4 bases, and 8 bases had no gene match. The CDR3 length is 16 residues. This CDR3 is CASSVPGQGRNYGYTF. The CDR3 region has the DNA TGCGCCAGCAGCGTTCCGGGACAGGGGAGGAACTATGGCTACACCTTC.

The V and J genes are TRBV29-1 and TRBJ1-2, with D possibly TRBD1 on 5 matching bases. CDR3 length equals 13 residues. CDR1 and CDR2 (germline): SQVTM, ANQGSEA. Trimming stripped 6 bases from V and 8 bases from J, with 19 bases between. This CDR3 is CSVTASGIGGYTF. The CDR3 DNA follows: TGCAGCGTCACTGCCTCAGGGATAGGGGGCTACACCTTC.

This clonotype was counted only a few times. The chain links TRBV5-1 to TRBJ2-7; 9 bases are shared with TRBD1. Trimming took 0 bases from V and 5 from J; bases not matched to a gene: 9. The CDR3 runs 16 residues. The germline V gene has CDR1 SGHRS and CDR2 YFSETQ. CDR3 bases: TGCGCCAGCAGCTTGGTTGGGACAGGGTTCGTCGACGAGCAGTACTTC. Protein sequence: CASSLVGTGFVDEQYF.

The rearrangement uses TRBV20-1 and TRBJ2-1; the D is unclear. From germline, CDR1 is DFQATT and CDR2 SNEGSKA (reference sequence). CDR3 size: 12 residues. Trimming shortened V by 5 bases and J by 10 bases, and 15 bases separated the two germline ends. The CDR3 nucleotides read TGCAGTGCTCTAGAGGTATTAGGGGAGCAGTTCTTC. Translation gives CSALEVLGEQFF.

The gene calls are TRBV5-1 and TRBJ2-1; no definite D call. This CDR3 has 13 amino acids. Germline V gene data show CDR1 as SGHRS and CDR2 as YFSETQ. Between the trimmed V and J ends, which lost 4 bases and 12 bases, there was a span of 17 bases. The CDR3: CASSLTYLSGQFF. CDR3 sequence (DNA): TGCGCCAGCAGCCTTACCTATTTATCTGGGCAGTTCTTC. Full variable domain (remainder filled in from reference TRBV5-1 and TRBJ2-1): KAGVTQTPRYLIKTRGQQVTLSCSPISGHRSVSWYQQTPGQGLQFLFEYFSETQRNKGNFPGRFSGRQFSNSRSEMNVSTLELGDSALYLCASSLTYLSGQFFGPGTRLTVL.

This clonotype has a handful of counts. This chain connects TRBV20-1 to TRBJ1-6; D is perhaps TRBD1 (6 bases). This CDR3 comprises 16 residues. In germline, CDR1 is DFQATT, CDR2 SNEGSKA (reference sequence). Trimming removed 2 bases from V and 2 bases from J, with 13 bases in between. The CDR3 DNA sequence: TGCAGTGCTAGAATAGCTGGGGGGCCCTATAATTCACCCCTCCACTTT. Its protein product is CSARIAGGPYNSPLHF.

This clonotype was observed a handful of times. Here the CDR3 DNA reads TGTGCCAGCAGTTCTCATGGACAGGGGGGGTATGAGCAGTTCTTC. Translation: CASSSHGQGGYEQFF. The V call is TRBV6-6, the J call TRBJ2-1; 10 nucleotides match TRBD1. V was clipped by 4 bases and J by 8 bases; unmatched bases: 8. The CDR3 contains 15 residues. CDR1 and CDR2 from the germline V gene are MNHNY and SVGAGI (reference sequence).

This clonotype showed up just a few times. V usage is TRBV4-3 and J usage is TRBJ2-7; the D gene is possibly TRBD2 (6 bases). This CDR3 region has 17 residues. V lost 0 bases to trimming and J lost 2 bases, with 17 bases between them. CDR1 and CDR2 from the germline V gene are LGHNA and YSLEER. CDR3 coding DNA: TGCGCCAGCAGCCAAGATCGGGGACGGGGGTCTACCTACGAGCAGTACGTC. The encoded protein is CASSQDRGRGSTYEQYV.

CDR3 DNA: TGCAGTGCCCGGGACTTCCGCAGCACAGATACGCAGTATTTT. Protein: CSARDFRSTDTQYF. The chain has TRBV20-1 and TRBJ2-3; the D gene is possibly TRBD2 (6 bases). Germline V gene lookup returns CDR1 DFQATT and CDR2 SNEGSKA (reference sequence). The CDR3 consists of 14 residues. The V end was cut by 6 bases, the J end by 0 bases, with 13 bases between.